This T cell receptor beta chain was sequenced for a study of prognosis after radiotherapy for stage I lung cancer. Study overall: Median age was 74.5 years (53 to 84) among 10 to 15 men and about six women.

Regarding the study as a whole: Patients with distant metastases had lower Shannon entropy after stereotactic body radiation therapy.

The genomic DNA TCR beta CDR3 region underwent two rounds of multiplex PCR. Every TRBV and TRBJ gene had its own specific primer in first-round PCR. TCRdb called the multiplex PCR reads again in MiXCR, with one record for every CDR3 protein. The sample carries 26,000 or so distinct CDR3 sequences, approximately 29% recorded once. The germline V gene has CDR1 SEHNR and CDR2 FQNEAQ (reference sequence). The CDR3 is 16 residues long. V lost 0 bases, J lost 4 bases, and 15 bases lay in between. To note about this clonotype: What it binds is not known.

Sequenced here: PBMCs, sampled before or after stereotactic body radiation therapy (not recorded which). This receptor was obtained from a donor aged 50 or older with non-small cell lung cancer. The rearrangement uses TRBV7-9 and TRBJ1-1; tentative D call: TRBD1 (6 bases). For the CDR3, the DNA is TGTGCCAGCAGCTTAGCCGCCTTGACGGGGGCCACTGAAGCTTTCTTT. The encoded protein is CASSLAALTGATEAFF. Based on the CDR3 plus reference TRBV7-9 and TRBJ1-1, the full variable domain is DTGVSQNPRHKITKRGQNVTFRCDPISEHNRLYWYRQTLGQGPEFLTYFQNEAQLEKSRLLSDRFSAERPKGSFSTLEIQRTEQGDSAMYLCASSLAALTGATEAFFGQGTRLTVV.